These 20 T cell receptor beta chains originate from one sample sequenced in a study of metastatic and nonmetastatic thyroid tumors. Every patient underwent thyroid surgery untreated. Through MiXCR, TCRdb re-clonotyped the PCR reads. The repertoire holds some 19,000 clones, about a quarter seen once, with 10% to 13% in the top ten. Sequencing used tumor tissue. The origin of the receptors is a female donor with papillary thyroid cancer or a benign thyroid nodule (not recorded which). Some clones in this sample may be carry-over from other donors' samples.

This clone is classed as medium-sized (0.01 to 0.1%). The chain employs TRBV15 and TRBJ2-1, with unresolved D. The V and J ends lost 0 bases and 9 bases respectively, with 3 bases between them. The CDR3 contains 11 residues. The V gene's germline CDR1 is LNHNV and CDR2 YYDKDF (reference sequence). This CDR3 is CATSREIEQFF. DNA of the CDR3: TGTGCCACCAGCAGAGAGATTGAGCAGTTCTTC.

This chain connects TRBV6-1 to TRBJ2-3; 11 nucleotides match TRBD2. Per germline, CDR1 MNHNS and CDR2 SASEGT. The J segment lost 4 bases and the V segment lost 5 bases, leaving 2 bases of the junction unmatched. The CDR3 runs 14 residues. The CDR3 DNA reads TGTGCCAGCAGTCATAGCGGGGGGGCAGATACGCAGTATTTT. Translated: CASSHSGGADTQYF.

This clone was counted at least ten times. CDR3: CASSWASGSDEQFF. CDR3 nucleotide sequence: TGTGCCAGCAGCTGGGCTAGCGGGAGCGATGAGCAGTTCTTC. The chain couples TRBV7-2 to TRBJ2-1; TRBD2 matches at 10 bases. Trimming removed 4 bases from V and 8 bases from J; junction bases left unmatched: 5. The CDR3 is 14 residues long. Germline V CDR1 and CDR2: SGHTA, FQGNSA.

The chain couples TRBV6-1 to TRBJ2-7; 7 bases map to TRBD1. CDR1 MNHNS and CDR2 SASEGT come from the germline V gene. V lost 6 bases to trimming and J lost 0 bases; unmatched junction nucleotides: 8. CDR3 length equals 15 residues. The CDR3 is CASSQTGAGSYEQYV. CDR3 sequence (DNA): TGTGCCAGCAGCCAAACAGGGGCTGGCTCCTACGAGCAGTACGTC.

With regard to this clone: The junction departs from the called germline gene at one end, perhaps through a read error. The CDR3 bases are TGCGCCAGCAGCTTGGCCGCGTCAGTCTATGTCTACACCTTC. Protein product: CASSLAASVYVYTF. The chain is built from TRBV5-1 and TRBJ1-2; no clear D. From germline, CDR1 is SGHRS and CDR2 YFSETQ. CDR3 length: 14 residues.

This chain joins TRBV15 and TRBJ2-5; D not certain. V gave up 1 base and J gave up 0 bases, with 9 bases separating them. The CDR3 spans 15 residues. The V gene's germline CDR1 is LNHNV and CDR2 YYDKDF (reference sequence). The CDR3 region is CATSRVGYHQETQYF. CDR3 in DNA: TGTGCCACCAGCAGAGTGGGCTACCACCAAGAGACCCAGTACTTC.

This clone was seen a handful of times. The chain joins TRBV6-1 to TRBJ2-7; 7 bases map to TRBD1. The CDR3 loop spans 14 amino acids. After removal of 9 bases from V and 6 bases from J, the junction contained 14 bases not matched to a gene. The germline V gene encodes CDR1 MNHNS and CDR2 SASEGT. Written as DNA, the CDR3 is TGTGCCAGTTTACTGCCCGGGACAGAGCGCGAGCAGTACTTC. It yields the protein CASLLPGTEREQYF.

By sample share, this clone is medium-sized. The V gene is TRBV6-1, the J gene TRBJ2-3; D is ambiguous. This CDR3 has 12 amino acids. Trimming shortened V by 5 bases and J by 6 bases, and 9 bases separated the two germline ends. CDR1 is MNHNS, CDR2 SASEGT, per germline. The CDR3 bases are TGTGCCAGCAGTTGGGGTGGGGATACGCAGTATTTT. Translating it yields CASSWGGDTQYF.

This clone came up many times. The CDR3, as DNA: TGCAGTGCTAGAATACCAACTAATGAAAAACTGTTTTTT. It yields the protein CSARIPTNEKLFF. The rearrangement links TRBV20-1 to TRBJ1-4; D gene ambiguous. V lost 2 bases and J 0 bases, leaving 4 bases between the germline ends. The CDR3 has 13 amino acids. Germline V CDR1 and CDR2: DFQATT, SNEGSKA (reference sequence).

The chain links TRBV20-1 to TRBJ2-7; 7 nucleotides line up with TRBD2. Germline V gives CDR1 DFQATT, CDR2 SNEGSKA (reference sequence). V lost 7 bases and J lost 0; bases outside the gene matches: 12. The CDR3 runs 15 residues. The CDR3: CSVRTGLAASYEQYF. DNA of the CDR3: TGCAGTGTTAGGACGGGGCTAGCGGCCTCCTACGAGCAGTACTTC.

The genes are TRBV2 and TRBJ2-7, with TRBD1 matching over 10 bases. With V trimmed by 7 bases and J by 6 bases, 6 bases remained unmatched. Germline assignment: CDR1 SNHLY and CDR2 FYNNEI. The CDR3 contains 13 residues. CDR3 sequence reads: CASKATGGSEQYF. Written as DNA, the CDR3 is TGTGCCAGCAAGGCGACAGGGGGCTCCGAGCAGTACTTC.

The J gene is TRBJ1-1, the V gene TRBV9; D is ambiguous. Germline V CDR1 and CDR2: SGDLS, YYNGEE. Trimming cost V 1 base and J 0 bases, with 10 bases left between them. The CDR3 has 15 amino acids. The CDR3 loop reads CASSVPDGLNTEAFF. The CDR3 nucleotides are TGTGCCAGCAGCGTACCCGACGGACTGAACACTGAAGCTTTCTTT.

The CDR3 coding sequence is TGCAGTGCTACCGGACAGGGGGGGGTCTATGGCTACACCTTC. Its translation: CSATGQGGVYGYTF. J is TRBJ1-2 and V is TRBV20-1; TRBD1 agrees at 10 bases. The CDR3 length is 14 residues. Germline V CDR1 and CDR2: DFQATT, SNEGSKA (reference sequence). V lost 4 bases, J lost 4 bases, and 6 bases stayed unmatched.

This clone appeared many times. The V call is TRBV27, the J call TRBJ2-3; 11 nucleotides align to TRBD2. V was clipped by 8 bases and J by 2 bases; unmatched bases: 9. CDR3 length equals 16 residues. Per the germline V gene, CDR1 is MNHEY and CDR2 is SMNVEV (reference sequence). CDR3 bases: TGTGCCAGCTGGTATAGCGGGAGGGCCTCCACAGATACGCAGTATTTT. Its translation: CASWYSGRASTDTQYF.

The sample holds many counts of this clone. This CDR3 is also generated by other DNA sequences in the sample. The rearrangement links TRBV20-1 to TRBJ2-7, with 8 positions matching TRBD2. The CDR3 is 16 residues long. The junction had 12 bases not matched to a gene; V was cut back by 1 base and J by 4 bases. Germline-derived CDR1 and CDR2 are DFQATT and SNEGSKA (reference sequence). The CDR3 protein is CSARGTEREFKYEQYF. Written as DNA, the CDR3 is TGCAGTGCTAGAGGGACTGAGCGGGAGTTCAAGTACGAGCAGTACTTC.

CDR3 coding DNA: TGTGCCACCAGCGGGACAGGGAGGTGGACTGAAGCTTTCTTT. It is translated as CATSGTGRWTEAFF. The chain combines TRBV15 with TRBJ1-1; 9 bases are a match to TRBD1. The V gene end was trimmed by 5 bases and the J gene end by 5 bases; junction bases not matched to a gene: 6. The CDR3 covers 14 residues. Per the germline V gene, CDR1 is LNHNV and CDR2 is YYDKDF (reference sequence).

The chain is built from TRBV18 and TRBJ2-1, with 9 bases lining up with TRBD2. Germline V lookup: CDR1 KGHSH, CDR2 LQKENI. V lost 4 bases to trimming and J lost 10 bases; unmatched junction nucleotides: 11. CDR3 length: 15 amino acids. The CDR3 protein is CASSLQEAGGVEQFF. The CDR3 region has the DNA TGTGCCAGCTCACTCCAAGAAGCGGGAGGAGTGGAGCAGTTCTTC.

This clone was seen repeatedly, ten times or more. CDR3 coding DNA: TGTGCCAGCAGCTCGACCCTGGGAGCGGGAGTGGGTGAGCAGTACTTC. It specifies CASSSTLGAGVGEQYF. The rearrangement links TRBV5-4 to TRBJ2-7, with TRBD2 identical over 8 bases. V dropped 3 bases and J dropped 7; count of bases not matched to a gene: 15. The CDR3 spans 16 residues. Germline CDR1 SGHNT, CDR2 YYREEE (reference sequence).

The V and J genes are TRBV4-2 and TRBJ2-3; D is perhaps TRBD2 (5 bases). Germline CDR1 LGHNA, CDR2 YNFKEQ. The CDR3 is made up of 19 amino acids. With 4 bases removed from V and 4 bases from J, the gap between germline ends came to 27 bases. CDR3: CASSPRGVAGLRGADTQYF. The CDR3 coding sequence is TGTGCCAGCAGCCCCCGGGGTGTAGCTGGACTCCGGGGAGCAGATACGCAGTATTTT.

This clone was observed at least ten times. The chain carries TRBV20-1 and TRBJ1-1; no clear D. The CDR3 length is 11 residues. CDR1 is DFQATT and CDR2 is SNEGSKA in the germline V gene (reference sequence). With 4 bases removed from V and 3 bases from J, the gap between germline ends came to 6 bases. The CDR3 DNA sequence: TGCAGTGCTACCAGCCACACTGAAGCTTTCTTT. This gives the protein CSATSHTEAFF.